This T cell receptor beta chain is from a study of OX40 agonist ivuxolimab in advanced cancers. Whole-study results and caveats: CD8+ T cells showed, on average, more clonal expansion than CD4+ cells. Also showing low normalized T-cell clonal expansion were some of the nonresponders. The authors did not determine the antigen specificity of the expanded peripheral T cells.

Germline lookup yields CDR1 SGHRS and CDR2 YFSETQ. This CDR3 is 15 amino acids long. V dropped 4 bases and J dropped 0; count of bases not matched to a gene: 2. Only in-frame clones appear in the TCRdb table, and some are missing; sequencing was by immunoSEQ multiplex PCR. The sample contains tens of thousands of clones, around 81% of which appear only once. As regards this clone: The target antigen is unknown.

No patient had autoimmune disease or received systemic immunosuppression. The chain has TRBV5-1 and TRBJ2-2; 8 bases are shared with TRBD2. This sequence was found in an adult with an advanced solid tumor such as melanoma, head and neck, liver or kidney cancer. The sample consisted of CD4+ or CD8+ T cells sorted from blood, taken in a trial of the OX40 agonist ivuxolimab. In nucleotides, the CDR3 is TGCGCCAGCAGCGCCGGGGGGGCGAACACCGGGGAGCTGTTTTTT. Its protein product is CASSAGGANTGELFF.